This T cell receptor beta chain was sequenced in a study of cytomegalovirus exposure and HLA in healthy donors. Germline CDR1 SEHNR, CDR2 FQNEAQ (reference sequence). V shed 3 bases and J 12 bases; nucleotides not matched to a gene: 19. The CDR3 sequence is 16 residues long. Comment on this clone: Antigen: not known.

Study-wide findings and caveats: Many donors carried some public TCRs, although rarity characterized most TCR sequences. Excluded were some V segments that proved indistinguishable, including TRBV6-2 and TRBV6-3. When analyzed later, the rates of TCR association showed variation by HLA locus, with DRB1 the most and HLA-C the fewest. A classifier reportedly called cytomegalovirus status with high sensitivity and specificity.

60 Vbeta and 13 Jbeta primers were used in PCR. Libraries were prepared by immunoSEQ multiplex PCR; TCRdb keeps only in-frame clonotypes and omits some of them. The table has over 150,000 clones, roughly four fifths seen once. The sample was PBMCs. This chain connects TRBV7-9 to TRBJ2-7; 8 bases are shared with TRBD1. This clonotype was obtained from a man aged 35 to 55 in good health and CMV-seronegative. As DNA, the CDR3 is TGTGCCAGCAGCTTCGTTTTGGGGGACAGGTTGCCGCCCTTGTACTTC. This sequence encodes CASSFVLGDRLPPLYF.